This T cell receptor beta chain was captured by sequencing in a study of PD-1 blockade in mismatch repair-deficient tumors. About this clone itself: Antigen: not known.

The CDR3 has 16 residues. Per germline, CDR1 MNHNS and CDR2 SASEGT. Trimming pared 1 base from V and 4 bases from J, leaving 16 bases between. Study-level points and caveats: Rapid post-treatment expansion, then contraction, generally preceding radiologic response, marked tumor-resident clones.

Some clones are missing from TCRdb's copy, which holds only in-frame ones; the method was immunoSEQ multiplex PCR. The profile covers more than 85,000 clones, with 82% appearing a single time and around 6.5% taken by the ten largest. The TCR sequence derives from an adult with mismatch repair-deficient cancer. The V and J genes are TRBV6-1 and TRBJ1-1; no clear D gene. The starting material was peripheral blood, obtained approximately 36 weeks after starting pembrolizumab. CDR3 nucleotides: TGTGCCAGCAGTGAAGTTTTCTTTGGATCTGGCACTGAAGCTTTCTTT. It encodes CASSEVFFGSGTEAFF.